Listed below are T cell receptor beta chains from one sample, sequenced in a study of blood T cell repertoires in COVID-19. Some clones are missing from TCRdb's copy, which holds only in-frame ones; the method was immunoSEQ multiplex PCR. The sample holds some 38,000 clones, 80% to 90% seen once. The sample comprised peripheral blood. All receptors come from a man aged 65 to 85 with acute or convalescent COVID-19. CDR3s include the opening cysteine and the closing phenylalanine or tryptophan. Fields, in order: D gene, V gene, clone size, J gene, CDR3 DNA, CDR3 protein. The D gene is left open where the match is weak. Clone size is not always given. Where it is, it says once, few, many or a class for expanded clones.

NA,TRBV7-2,once,TRBJ1-3,TGTGCCAGCAGCCCAGCCCCTCGCAGGGCTGGAAACACCATATATTTT,CASSPAPRRAGNTIYF
NA,TRBV5-4,NA,TRBJ2-2,TGTGCCAGCAGCCCCGCAGGGGTAATGCACACCGGGGAGCTGTTTTTT,CASSPAGVMHTGELFF
NA,TRBV4-3,NA,TRBJ1-1,TGCGCCAGCAGCCAAGGGAGGGAGAACACTGAAGCTTTCTTT,CASSQGRENTEAFF
TRBD1,TRBV24-1,once,TRBJ1-3,TGTGCCACCAGTGATTCCAGGGGGCCTGGAAACACCATATATTTT,CATSDSRGPGNTIYF
NA,TRBV2,NA,TRBJ2-7,TGTGCCAGCAGTGATTGGGGCAGGGCCTACGAGCAGTACTTC,CASSDWGRAYEQYF
NA,TRBV24-1,once,TRBJ2-7,TGTGCCACCAGTGGGGGGCCCCTCGCAGGGACCCACGAGCAGTACTTC,CATSGGPLAGTHEQYF
NA,TRBV6-5,NA,TRBJ1-4,TGTGCCAGCAGTTCTACAGGGCTTCCGAATGAAAAACTGTTTTTT,CASSSTGLPNEKLFF
NA,TRBV5-1,NA,TRBJ1-1,TGCGCCAGCAGCTTGGCCACAGCTAAGACAACTGAAGCTTTCTTT,CASSLATAKTTEAFF
TRBD1,TRBV5-4,once,TRBJ2-1,TGTGCCAGCAGCTTCAGGGACAGCTCCTACAATGAGCAGTTCTTC,CASSFRDSSYNEQFF
TRBD2,TRBV6-5,NA,TRBJ2-3,TGTGCCAGCAGTTTACTAGCGGGGTATACAGATACGCAGTATTTT,CASSLLAGYTDTQYF
TRBD1,TRBV9,NA,TRBJ2-5,TGTGCCAGCAGCGTAGGGGGACAGTTACAAGAGACCCAGTACTTC,CASSVGGQLQETQYF
TRBD2,TRBV18,NA,TRBJ2-5,TGTGCCTCCGCACTGAGCGGGATACAAGAGACCCAGTACTTC,CASALSGIQETQYF
TRBD1,TRBV6-5,NA,TRBJ1-2,TGTGCCGTCACAGGGGGAGAGAACTATGGCTACACCTTC,CAVTGGENYGYTF
NA,TRBV3-1/TRBV3-2,few,TRBJ1-3,TGTGCCAGCAGCCCAGGGTCATCCGGTGGAAACACCATATATTTT,CASSPGSSGGNTIYF
TRBD1,TRBV6-2/TRBV6-3,NA,TRBJ2-7,TGTGCCAGCAGTTACTCGATGAATTGGGACAGGGCCTACGAGCAGTACTTC,CASSYSMNWDRAYEQYF
TRBD1,TRBV18,NA,TRBJ1-6,TGTGCCAGCTCACCACCGGGACAGGGGGCGTTTAATTCACCCCTCCACTTT,CASSPPGQGAFNSPLHF
NA,TRBV7-2,NA,TRBJ2-1,TGTGCCAGCAGCGAGGGACGTCGAGCGGGCTACAATGAGCAGTTCTTC,CASSEGRRAGYNEQFF
NA,TRBV14,few,TRBJ1-3,TGTGCCAGCAGCCAAGATATCTGGGGGGGGCGAAGAAACACCATATATTTT,CASSQDIWGGRRNTIYF
TRBD1,TRBV7-2,NA,TRBJ1-2,TGTGCCAGCAGCCAGGACAGGGAGGTTGGCTACACCTTC,CASSQDREVGYTF
NA,TRBV2,NA,TRBJ2-6,TGTGCCAGCAGTGGAGATGCCGGGGCCAACGTCCTGACTTTC,CASSGDAGANVLTF
TRBD1,TRBV11-2,NA,TRBJ1-5,TGTGCCAGCAGCTCCTACAGGGGGCGCGATCAGCCCCAGCATTTT,CASSSYRGRDQPQHF
TRBD2,TRBV6-2/TRBV6-3,NA,TRBJ2-7,TGTGCCAGCAGCTATCAAAGACTAGCGGAGAGCTCCTACGAGCAGTACTTC,CASSYQRLAESSYEQYF
TRBD1,TRBV15,NA,TRBJ1-2,TGTGCCACCAGTGGACAGGAAATCCGCTATGGCTACACCTTC,CATSGQEIRYGYTF
NA,TRBV6-4,once,TRBJ1-1,TGTGCCAGCAGGCGCGAGGAGAACACTGAAGCTTTCTTT,CASRREENTEAFF
TRBD2,TRBV2,NA,TRBJ2-1,TGTGCCAGCAGTGTCCCAGCGGGAACCCCCACCAATGAGCAGTTCTTC,CASSVPAGTPTNEQFF
TRBD1,TRBV15,NA,TRBJ1-2,TGTGCCACCAAAAAAGGACAGGATGACAACTATGGCTACACCTTC,CATKKGQDDNYGYTF
NA,TRBV6-5,NA,TRBJ2-6,TGTGCCAGCGCTGGGAGCTCTGGGGCCAACGTCCTGACTTTC,CASAGSSGANVLTF
NA,TRBV3-1/TRBV3-2,NA,TRBJ2-6,TGTGCCAGCAGCCAAGGCTTTAATTTACAGGGCTCTGGGGCCAACGTCCTGACTTTC,CASSQGFNLQGSGANVLTF